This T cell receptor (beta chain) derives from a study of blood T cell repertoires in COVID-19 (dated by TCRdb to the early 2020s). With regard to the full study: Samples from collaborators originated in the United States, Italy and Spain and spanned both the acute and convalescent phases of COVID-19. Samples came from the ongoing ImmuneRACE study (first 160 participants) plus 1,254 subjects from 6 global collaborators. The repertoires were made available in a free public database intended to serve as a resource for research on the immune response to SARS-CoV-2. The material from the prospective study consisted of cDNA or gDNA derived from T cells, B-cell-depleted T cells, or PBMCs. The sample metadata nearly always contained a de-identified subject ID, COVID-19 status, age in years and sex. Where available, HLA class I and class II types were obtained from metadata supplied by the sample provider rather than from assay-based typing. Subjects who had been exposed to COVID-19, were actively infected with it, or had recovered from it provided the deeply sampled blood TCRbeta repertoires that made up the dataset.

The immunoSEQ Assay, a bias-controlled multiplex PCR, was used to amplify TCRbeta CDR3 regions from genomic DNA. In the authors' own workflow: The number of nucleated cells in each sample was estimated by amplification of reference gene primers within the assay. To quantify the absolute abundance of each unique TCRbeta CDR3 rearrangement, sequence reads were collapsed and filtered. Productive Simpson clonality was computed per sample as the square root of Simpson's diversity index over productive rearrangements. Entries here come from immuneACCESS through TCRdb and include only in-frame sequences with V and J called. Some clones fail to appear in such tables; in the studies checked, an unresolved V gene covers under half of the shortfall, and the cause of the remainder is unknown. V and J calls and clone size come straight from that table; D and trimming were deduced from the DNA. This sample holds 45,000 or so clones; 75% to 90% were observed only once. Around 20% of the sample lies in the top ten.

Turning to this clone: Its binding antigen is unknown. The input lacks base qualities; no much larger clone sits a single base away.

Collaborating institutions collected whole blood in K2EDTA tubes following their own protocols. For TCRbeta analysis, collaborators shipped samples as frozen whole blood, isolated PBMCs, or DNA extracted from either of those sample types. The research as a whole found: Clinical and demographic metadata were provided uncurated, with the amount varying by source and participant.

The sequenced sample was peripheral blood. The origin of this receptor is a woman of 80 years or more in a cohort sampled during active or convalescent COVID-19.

CDR3 loop: CASSGGTATEAFF. The sequenced DNA: TGTGCCAGCAGCGGAGGGACAGCAACTGAAGCTTTCTTT. Recombination linked TRBV9 to TRBJ1-1, with 7 bases in between that match TRBD1. The CDR3 contains 13 residues, cysteine and phenylalanine counted. Only the CDR3 portion is preserved as DNA: 39 bases, with reading frame beginning at the first base. Trimming removed 3 bases from V and 5 bases from J; the gene matches leave 4 bases unexplained. Per the germline V gene, SGDLS is the CDR1 and YYNGEE is the CDR2.